This is a list of T cell receptor beta chains from one sample in a study of human T cells and chemical hapten exposure. TCRdb analysed the RACE reads with MiXCR anew, one entry per CDR3 protein. Of roughly 51,000 distinct CDR3 sequences in the sample, more than 8% were seen once. The starting material was whole blood, obtained in connection with sensitization to the hapten diphenylcyclopropenone (DPC). The source is a man aged 40-50 years with alopecia areata. Some clones in this sample may be carry-over from other donors' samples. CDR3s include the opening cysteine and the closing phenylalanine or tryptophan. A D gene is named only where the DNA matches it firmly. The size of a clone is reported for some rows only, either as once, few or many, or as a class for expanded clones.

CDR3 DNA	CDR3 protein	CDR3 length	V gene	J gene	D gene	clone size
TGTGCCAGCATGGGCAGAGTCAATGAAAAACTGTTTTTT	CASMGRVNEKLFF	13	TRBV28	TRBJ1-4	-	-
TGTGCCAGCACCTCTTGGCCTTCCTTTAATGAAAAACTGTTTTTT	CASTSWPSFNEKLFF	15	TRBV5-7	TRBJ1-4	-	-
TGTGCCAGCAGTGAAGCGGCGGGGTCCTACAATGAGCAGTTCTTC	CASSEAAGSYNEQFF	15	TRBV6-1	TRBJ2-1	-	many
TGTGCCAGCAGCTTGCAAGAGAACACTGAAGCTTTCTTT	CASSLQENTEAFF	13	TRBV5-4	TRBJ1-1	-	many
TGTGCCAGCAGCCGACTCCAGGGGGCCCCAACAGATACGCAGTATTTT	CASSRLQGAPTDTQYF	16	TRBV14	TRBJ2-3	TRBD1	few
TGCAGTGCTAGGGGGCAAGGGATCTCTGGGGCCAACGTCCTGACTTTC	CSARGQGISGANVLTF	16	TRBV20-1	TRBJ2-6	-	many
TGTGCCAGCAGTGTCGGACAGGGCTGGACCTACGAGCAGTACTTC	CASSVGQGWTYEQYF	15	TRBV2	TRBJ2-7	TRBD1	many
TGTGCCAGCAGTCTTGGGACGTCCAGGCAGTACTTC	CASSLGTSRQYF	12	TRBV28	TRBJ2-7	-	-
TGTGCCAGCAGCTTAGTTCTTGAGCAGTTCTTC	CASSLVLEQFF	11	TRBV7-8	TRBJ2-1	-	-
TGTGCCATCGGCTACAGGGGAGGAGGGGATACGCAGTATTTT	CAIGYRGGGDTQYF	14	TRBV10-3	TRBJ2-3	-	once
TGCAGTGCTAGACCCGGACTAGCGGGAGTTCGGGAGCAGTTCTTC	CSARPGLAGVREQFF	15	TRBV20-1	TRBJ2-1	TRBD2	many
TGTGCCAGCAGCGTGAGAAGATTCTACGAGCAGTACTTC	CASSVRRFYEQYF	13	TRBV9	TRBJ2-7	-	-
TGCGCCAGCAGCCTCGAGGGATCTAGGAGGGAGACCCAGTACTTC	CASSLEGSRRETQYF	15	TRBV4-1	TRBJ2-5	-	-
TGCAGTGCTAGAGGGTACGGGGATAATGAAAAACTGTTTTTT	CSARGYGDNEKLFF	14	TRBV20-1	TRBJ1-4	-	-
TGCAGCGTTGAAGCCCACCAGGCCTACAATGAGCAGTTCTTC	CSVEAHQAYNEQFF	14	TRBV29-1	TRBJ2-1	-	few
TGTGCCAGCAGTTTCCTTCAAGGGGGTACTGAAGCTTTCTTT	CASSFLQGGTEAFF	14	TRBV27	TRBJ1-1	-	few
TGCGCCAGCAGCTTGCGGGGGACAGGGTTGGATACGCAGTATTTT	CASSLRGTGLDTQYF	15	TRBV5-1	TRBJ2-3	TRBD1	few
TGTGCCAGCAGTTTGAGTCCACTTTCGGGGACTGAAGCTTTCTTT	CASSLSPLSGTEAFF	15	TRBV12-3/TRBV12-4	TRBJ1-1	-	few
TGTGCCAGCAGCTTAGACCCAGGGGGCAAGTACGAGCAGTACTTC	CASSLDPGGKYEQYF	15	TRBV11-2	TRBJ2-7	TRBD1	many
TGTGCCAGCAGTTTAGCGGGTTGGACAGGGGTAATGGTTAAGAGGAACACTGAAGCTTTCTTT	CASSLAGWTGVMVKRNTEAFF	21	TRBV12-3/TRBV12-4	TRBJ1-1	TRBD1	-
TGTGCCAGCAGTTCTCCGAACGAGGGGGTAGGCGAGCAGTACTTC	CASSSPNEGVGEQYF	15	TRBV6-2/TRBV6-3	TRBJ2-7	-	many
TGTGCCAGCAGTTCACAGGGGTCCGTCGTGGCCAACTATGGCTACACCTTC	CASSSQGSVVANYGYTF	17	TRBV27	TRBJ1-2	TRBD1	few
TGTGCCAGCAGTCCCGACAGGGGGAGGTCTGGAAACACCATATATTTT	CASSPDRGRSGNTIYF	16	TRBV6-6	TRBJ1-3	TRBD1	few
TGTGCCAGCAGCCCAATAGCGGGAAGAGCAGATACGCAGTATTTT	CASSPIAGRADTQYF	15	TRBV2	TRBJ2-3	TRBD2	many
TGTGCCAGCAGCGTGCGACTGGCCTCGGATGAGCAGTTCTTC	CASSVRLASDEQFF	14	TRBV9	TRBJ2-1	-	many
TGTGCCACCAGTGATCCCGATAGCGGGAACTACGAGCAGTACTTC	CATSDPDSGNYEQYF	15	TRBV24-1	TRBJ2-7	TRBD2	many
TGTGCCAGCAGCACCCAACATCTAGCGGGAAGCACCGGGGAGCTGTTTTTT	CASSTQHLAGSTGELFF	17	TRBV7-2	TRBJ2-2	TRBD2	few